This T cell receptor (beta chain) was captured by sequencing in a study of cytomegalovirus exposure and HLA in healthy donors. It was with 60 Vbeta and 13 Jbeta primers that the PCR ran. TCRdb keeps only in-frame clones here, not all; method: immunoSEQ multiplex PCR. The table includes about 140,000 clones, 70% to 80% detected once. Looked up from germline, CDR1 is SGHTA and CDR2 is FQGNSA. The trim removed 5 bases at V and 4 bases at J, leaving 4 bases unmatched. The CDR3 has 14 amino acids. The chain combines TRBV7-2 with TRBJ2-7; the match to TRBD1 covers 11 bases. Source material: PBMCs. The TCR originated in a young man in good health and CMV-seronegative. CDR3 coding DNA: TGTGCCAGCAGCCGGGACAGGGGGACGTACGAGCAGTACTTC. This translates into CASSRDRGTYEQYF.